This T cell receptor (beta chain) stems from a study of radiotherapy plus CTLA-4 blockade in lung cancer. V dropped 0 bases and J dropped 0; count of bases not matched to a gene: 21. The CDR3 has 23 residues. CDR1 is SGDLS and CDR2 is YYNGEE in the germline V gene. Method: immunoSEQ multiplex PCR; TCRdb's copy keeps in-frame clones and lacks some. The sample contains tens of thousands of clones, around 79% of which appear only once. The study's findings and limits: In blood, TCR clones derived from the tumor expanded after radiotherapy plus ipilimumab.

Comment on this clone: The antigen is undetermined.

This chain uses TRBV9 with TRBJ1-5; 10 nucleotides match TRBD1. The receptor's source is a human donor with non-small cell lung cancer who had a complete response to radiotherapy plus ipilimumab. Source: peripheral blood, taken from a patient treated with radiotherapy plus ipilimumab. Written as DNA, the CDR3 is TGTGCCAGCAGCGTAGTCCACACTGACCGACAGGGGGCGAGCGGAGATAGCAATCAGCCCCAGCATTTT. Its translation is CASSVVHTDRQGASGDSNQPQHF.